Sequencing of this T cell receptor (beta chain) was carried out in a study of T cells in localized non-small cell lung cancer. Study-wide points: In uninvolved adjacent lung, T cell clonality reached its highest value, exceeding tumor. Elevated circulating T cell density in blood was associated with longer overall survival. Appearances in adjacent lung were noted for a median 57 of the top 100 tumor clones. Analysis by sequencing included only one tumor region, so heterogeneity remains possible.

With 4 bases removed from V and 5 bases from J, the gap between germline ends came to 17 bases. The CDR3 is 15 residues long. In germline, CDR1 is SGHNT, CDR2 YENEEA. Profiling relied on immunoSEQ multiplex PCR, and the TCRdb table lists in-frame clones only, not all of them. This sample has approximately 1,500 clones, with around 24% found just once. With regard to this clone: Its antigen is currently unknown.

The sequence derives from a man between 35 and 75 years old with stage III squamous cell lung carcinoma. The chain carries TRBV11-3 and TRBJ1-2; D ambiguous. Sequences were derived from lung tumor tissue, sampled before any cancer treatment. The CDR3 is CASSSPGGLQYGYTF. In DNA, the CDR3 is TGTGCCAGCAGCTCCCCAGGCGGTTTACAGTATGGCTACACCTTC.